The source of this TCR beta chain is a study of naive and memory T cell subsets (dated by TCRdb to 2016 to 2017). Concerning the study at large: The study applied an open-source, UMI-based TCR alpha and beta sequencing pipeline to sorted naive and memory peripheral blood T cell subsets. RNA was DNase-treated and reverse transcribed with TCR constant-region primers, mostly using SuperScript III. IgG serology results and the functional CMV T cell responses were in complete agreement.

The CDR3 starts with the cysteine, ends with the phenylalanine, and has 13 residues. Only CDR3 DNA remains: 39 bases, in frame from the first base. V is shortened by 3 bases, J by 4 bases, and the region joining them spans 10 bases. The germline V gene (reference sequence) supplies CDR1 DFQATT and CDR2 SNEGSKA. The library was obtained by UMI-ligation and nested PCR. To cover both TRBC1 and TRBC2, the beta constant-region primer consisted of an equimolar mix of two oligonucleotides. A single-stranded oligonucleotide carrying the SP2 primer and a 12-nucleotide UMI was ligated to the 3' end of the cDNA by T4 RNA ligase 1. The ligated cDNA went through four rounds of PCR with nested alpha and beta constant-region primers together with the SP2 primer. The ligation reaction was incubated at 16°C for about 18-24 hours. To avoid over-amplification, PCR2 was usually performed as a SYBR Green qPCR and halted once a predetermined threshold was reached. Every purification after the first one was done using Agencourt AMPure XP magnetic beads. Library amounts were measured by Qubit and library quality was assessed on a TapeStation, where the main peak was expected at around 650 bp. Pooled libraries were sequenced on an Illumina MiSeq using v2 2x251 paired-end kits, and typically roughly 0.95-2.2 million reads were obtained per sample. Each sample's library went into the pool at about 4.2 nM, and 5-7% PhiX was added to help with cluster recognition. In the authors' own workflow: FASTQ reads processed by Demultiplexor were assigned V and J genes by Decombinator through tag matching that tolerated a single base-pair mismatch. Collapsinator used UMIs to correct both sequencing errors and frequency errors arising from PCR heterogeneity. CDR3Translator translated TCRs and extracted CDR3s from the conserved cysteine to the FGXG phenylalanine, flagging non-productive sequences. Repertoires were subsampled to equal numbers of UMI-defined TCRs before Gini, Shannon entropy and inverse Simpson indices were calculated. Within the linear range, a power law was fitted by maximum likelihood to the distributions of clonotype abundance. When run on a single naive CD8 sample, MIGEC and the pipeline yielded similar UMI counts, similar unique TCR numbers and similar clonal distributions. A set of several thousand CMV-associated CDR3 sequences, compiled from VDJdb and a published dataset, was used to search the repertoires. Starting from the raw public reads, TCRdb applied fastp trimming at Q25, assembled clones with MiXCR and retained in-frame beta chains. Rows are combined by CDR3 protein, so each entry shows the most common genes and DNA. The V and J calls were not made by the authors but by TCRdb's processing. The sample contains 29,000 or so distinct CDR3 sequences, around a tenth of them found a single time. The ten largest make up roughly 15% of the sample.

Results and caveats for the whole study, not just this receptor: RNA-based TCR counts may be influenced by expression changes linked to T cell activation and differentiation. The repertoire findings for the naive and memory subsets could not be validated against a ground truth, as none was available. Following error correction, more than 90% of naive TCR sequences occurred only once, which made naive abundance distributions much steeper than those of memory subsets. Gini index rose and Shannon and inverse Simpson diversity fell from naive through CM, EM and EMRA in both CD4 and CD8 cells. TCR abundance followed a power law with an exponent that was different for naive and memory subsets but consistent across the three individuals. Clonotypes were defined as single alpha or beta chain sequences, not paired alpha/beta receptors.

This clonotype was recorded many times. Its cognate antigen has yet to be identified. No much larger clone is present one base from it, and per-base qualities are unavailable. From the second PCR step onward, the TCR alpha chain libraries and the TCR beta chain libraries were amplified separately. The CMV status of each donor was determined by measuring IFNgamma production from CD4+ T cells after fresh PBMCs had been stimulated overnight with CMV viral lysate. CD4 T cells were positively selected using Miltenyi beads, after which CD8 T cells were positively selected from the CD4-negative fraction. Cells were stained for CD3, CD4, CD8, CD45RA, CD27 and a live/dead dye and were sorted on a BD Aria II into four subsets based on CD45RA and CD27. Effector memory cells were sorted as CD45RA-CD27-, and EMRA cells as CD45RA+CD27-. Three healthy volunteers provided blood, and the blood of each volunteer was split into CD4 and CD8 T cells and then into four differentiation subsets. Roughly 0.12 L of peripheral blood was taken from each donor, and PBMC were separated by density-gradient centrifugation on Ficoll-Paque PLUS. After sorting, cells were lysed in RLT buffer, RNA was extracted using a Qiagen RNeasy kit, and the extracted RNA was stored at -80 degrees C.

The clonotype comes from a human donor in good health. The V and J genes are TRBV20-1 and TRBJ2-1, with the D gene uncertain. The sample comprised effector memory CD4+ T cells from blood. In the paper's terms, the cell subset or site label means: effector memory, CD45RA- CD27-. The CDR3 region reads CSARVAVYNEQFF. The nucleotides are TGCAGTGCTAGGGTCGCCGTTTACAATGAGCAGTTCTTC.